Listed below are T cell receptor beta chains from one sample, sequenced in a study of naive and memory T cell subsets. In TCRdb, the 5' RACE reads were re-called with MiXCR into one record per CDR3 protein. The sample has approximately 24,000 distinct CDR3 sequences; 20% to 25% are singletons. Source of these receptors: a female donor in good health. The CDR3 runs from the conserved cysteine through the conserved F or W. D genes are given only for firm matches. A clone size is listed for some rows: how often the clone was seen (once, few, many), or a class if it is expanded.

v_gene: TRBV27; d_gene: NA; len: 13; abundance: medium-sized; j_gene: TRBJ2-3; CDR3nt: TGTGCCAGCAGTTTATTGGACGCGGATACGCAGTATTTT; CDR3aa: CASSLLDADTQYF
v_gene: TRBV5-6; d_gene: NA; len: 13; abundance: many; j_gene: TRBJ1-5; CDR3nt: TGTGCCAGCAGCGTACAGGCGTATCAGCCCCAGCATTTT; CDR3aa: CASSVQAYQPQHF
v_gene: TRBV6-5; d_gene: TRBD2; len: 13; abundance: few; j_gene: TRBJ2-7; CDR3nt: TGTGCCAGCAGTCGGACTAGCAGCTACGAGCAGTACTTC; CDR3aa: CASSRTSSYEQYF
v_gene: TRBV20-1; d_gene: TRBD1; len: 12; abundance: medium-sized; j_gene: TRBJ2-7; CDR3nt: TGCAGTGTACAGGGGGCGCAAGGGACTACGAGCTTC; CDR3aa: CSVQGAQGTTSF
v_gene: TRBV2; d_gene: NA; len: 12; abundance: many; j_gene: TRBJ1-1; CDR3nt: TGTGCCAGCAAGGCCGTCGACACTGAAGCTTTCTTT; CDR3aa: CASKAVDTEAFF
v_gene: TRBV29-1; d_gene: NA; len: 14; abundance: NA; j_gene: TRBJ2-2; CDR3nt: TGCAGCGTTGCGCAGGGAACATTGGCCGGGGAGCTGTTTTTT; CDR3aa: CSVAQGTLAGELFF
v_gene: TRBV29-1; d_gene: NA; len: 13; abundance: NA; j_gene: TRBJ1-2; CDR3nt: TGCAGCGTTGAAGAGGGAAGGGGGACATACTACACCTTC; CDR3aa: CSVEEGRGTYYTF
v_gene: TRBV20-1; d_gene: NA; len: 14; abundance: few; j_gene: TRBJ2-3; CDR3nt: TGCAGTGCTAGAGATCGGGGAGTCACAGATACGCAGTATTTT; CDR3aa: CSARDRGVTDTQYF
v_gene: TRBV7-9; d_gene: NA; len: 13; abundance: NA; j_gene: TRBJ2-1; CDR3nt: TGTGCCAGCAGCCCGCGCAGAGACAATGAGCAGTTCTTC; CDR3aa: CASSPRRDNEQFF
v_gene: TRBV20-1; d_gene: NA; len: 14; abundance: medium-sized; j_gene: TRBJ2-5; CDR3nt: TGCAGTGCTAGAGCTGGGGGAGGTATCGAGACCCAGTACTTC; CDR3aa: CSARAGGGIETQYF
v_gene: TRBV20-1; d_gene: TRBD1; len: 14; abundance: few; j_gene: TRBJ1-5; CDR3nt: TGCAGTGCTCGGACAGGGGAGGAGAATCAGCCCCAGCATTTT; CDR3aa: CSARTGEENQPQHF
v_gene: TRBV7-6; d_gene: TRBD2; len: 15; abundance: NA; j_gene: TRBJ2-3; CDR3nt: TGTGCCAGCAGCTTCGCTAGCGGGAGCACAGATACGCAGTATTTT; CDR3aa: CASSFASGSTDTQYF
v_gene: TRBV6-5; d_gene: NA; len: 19; abundance: NA; j_gene: TRBJ2-2; CDR3nt: TGTGCCAGCAGTTACTCGATATCGCTCGCGACCGCGCACACCGGGGAGCTGTTTTTT; CDR3aa: CASSYSISLATAHTGELFF
v_gene: TRBV29-1; d_gene: NA; len: 13; abundance: NA; j_gene: TRBJ2-5; CDR3nt: TGCAGCGCTCGATACGGGGTTCAAGAGACCCAGTACTTC; CDR3aa: CSARYGVQETQYF
v_gene: TRBV20-1; d_gene: TRBD2; len: 14; abundance: many; j_gene: TRBJ2-2; CDR3nt: TGCAGTGCGACACCGGGACTAGGTCCCGGGGAGCTGTTTTTT; CDR3aa: CSATPGLGPGELFF
v_gene: TRBV29-1; d_gene: TRBD2; len: 16; abundance: NA; j_gene: TRBJ2-3; CDR3nt: TGCAGCGTTTATGGACTAGCGGGAGGTGTGGCAGATACGCAGTATTTT; CDR3aa: CSVYGLAGGVADTQYF
v_gene: TRBV12-3/TRBV12-4; d_gene: NA; len: 12; abundance: NA; j_gene: TRBJ1-1; CDR3nt: TGTGCCAGCGGGGCGCTGGACACTGAAGCTTTCTTT; CDR3aa: CASGALDTEAFF
v_gene: TRBV29-1; d_gene: NA; len: 13; abundance: many; j_gene: TRBJ1-1; CDR3nt: TGCAGCGTTGAAATAAGGGCGGGGACTGAAGCTTTCTTT; CDR3aa: CSVEIRAGTEAFF
v_gene: TRBV29-1; d_gene: TRBD1; len: 12; abundance: NA; j_gene: TRBJ1-2; CDR3nt: TGCAGCGTAGGGGGACAGGTGAACGGCTACACCTTC; CDR3aa: CSVGGQVNGYTF
v_gene: TRBV20-1; d_gene: TRBD1; len: 16; abundance: NA; j_gene: TRBJ2-7; CDR3nt: TGCAGTGCTAGAGTTTCACCGGGACAGGGGATTGGCGAGCAGTACTTC; CDR3aa: CSARVSPGQGIGEQYF
v_gene: TRBV6-5; d_gene: TRBD1; len: 15; abundance: NA; j_gene: TRBJ1-5; CDR3nt: TGTGCCAGCAGTCGGGACAGGGGTAGCAATCAGCCCCAGCATTTT; CDR3aa: CASSRDRGSNQPQHF
v_gene: TRBV6-1; d_gene: TRBD1; len: 17; abundance: many; j_gene: TRBJ2-7; CDR3nt: TGTGCCAGCAGTGAGCCCCCCGGGACAGGGTTCTCCTACGAGCAGTACTTC; CDR3aa: CASSEPPGTGFSYEQYF
v_gene: TRBV6-5; d_gene: TRBD1; len: 15; abundance: few; j_gene: TRBJ1-1; CDR3nt: TGTGCCAGCAGTTCGTCCGGGACAGGGGGCACTGAAGCTTTCTTT; CDR3aa: CASSSSGTGGTEAFF
v_gene: TRBV10-3; d_gene: TRBD2; len: 15; abundance: many; j_gene: TRBJ2-5; CDR3nt: TGTGCCATCAGTGGGCTAGCGGGGCAACAAGAGACCCAGTACTTC; CDR3aa: CAISGLAGQQETQYF
v_gene: TRBV5-1; d_gene: NA; len: 16; abundance: NA; j_gene: TRBJ2-5; CDR3nt: TGCGCCAGCAGCTTCGTAGGGAGTGGTCCCCAAGAGACCCAGTACTTC; CDR3aa: CASSFVGSGPQETQYF
v_gene: TRBV7-6; d_gene: NA; len: 16; abundance: NA; j_gene: TRBJ1-1; CDR3nt: TGTGCCAGCTGCTTACGGCAGGGGTTCGGCGACACTGAAGCTTTCTTT; CDR3aa: CASCLRQGFGDTEAFF
v_gene: TRBV5-1; d_gene: TRBD2; len: 14; abundance: NA; j_gene: TRBJ2-1; CDR3nt: TGCGCCAGCAGCTTACGGACTAGGGTTAATGAGCAGTTCTTC; CDR3aa: CASSLRTRVNEQFF
v_gene: TRBV20-1; d_gene: TRBD1; len: 12; abundance: many; j_gene: TRBJ1-2; CDR3nt: TGCAGTGCTACCAGACAGGGCGATGGCTACACCTTC; CDR3aa: CSATRQGDGYTF
v_gene: TRBV6-5; d_gene: TRBD1; len: 14; abundance: NA; j_gene: TRBJ1-2; CDR3nt: TGTGCCAGCAGTGCCTGGGACAGGGGCTATGGCTACACCTTC; CDR3aa: CASSAWDRGYGYTF